This is a list of T cell receptor beta chains from one sample in a study of T cells in Graves' hyperthyroidism and ophthalmopathy. TCRdb reanalysed the multiplex PCR reads using MiXCR and keeps one entry per CDR3 protein. In the table there are around 300,000 distinct CDR3 sequences, about 25% of which are singletons. Sequenced: blood. The receptors shown here come from a man aged 40-49 years with Graves' hyperthyroidism that later progressed to Graves' ophthalmopathy. Both conserved end residues are part of each CDR3.

v_call cdr3_aa
TRBV11-1 CASSPGWWTADRKNIQYF
TRBV29-1 CSVGAEDQPQHF
TRBV4-1 CASSQDMGQGDPIQYF
TRBV6-5 CASSYSGGTLDRNEQYF
TRBV4-1 CASSQESGNGELFF
TRBV12-3/TRBV12-4 CASSRSGGKETQYF
TRBV6-5 CASARLQNYEQYF
TRBV28 CARTSGARGLYGYTF
TRBV20-1 CSASTGIYEQYF
TRBV7-9 CASSLGPGEAGELFF
TRBV6-2/TRBV6-3 CASTPTGQENNYGYTF
TRBV5-1 CASRADSYEQYF
TRBV19 CASVELGQGVYGYTF
TRBV18 CASSPLGRNEAFF
TRBV13 CASSFVGQDSSGELFF
TRBV20-1 CSARRKDRVYEQYF
TRBV6-5 CASSYSTGNGYTF
TRBV2 CASSETSDGYTF
TRBV19 CASSATGQVYEQYF
TRBV6-5 CASSYLTGTRGQVEQYF
TRBV19 CASRNSGGSDEQYF
TRBV9 CASSVRGTESYEQYF
TRBV10-3 CAISGLADSGANVLTF
TRBV14 CASSQRTGDAYYGYTF